This T cell receptor beta chain stems from a study of T cell repertoires in cytomegalovirus infection. For the study at large: CMV infection together with matching HLA type was indicated by public TCR beta signatures. Regarding the study as a whole: Based on cumulative public TCR beta family frequency, carriers of CMV plus the relevant HLA were identified. CMV-specific TCR beta clonotypes restricted by HLA-C dominated the ex vivo response.

This clonotype has more than one count but fewer than ten. The antigen remains unidentified. TCRdb re-called the reads through MiXCR, storing one row per CDR3 protein. The sample lists some 450,000 distinct CDR3 sequences; under 40% were seen once. This CDR3 spans 16 amino acids. The trim removed 4 bases at V and 4 bases at J, leaving 11 bases unmatched. CDR1 and CDR2 from the germline V gene are SGHTA and FQGNSA. The clonotype was recovered from a human donor in good health (CMV status not recorded). Some clones in this sample may be carry-over from other donors' samples. Sequences were obtained from PBMCs. The chain uses TRBV7-2 and TRBJ2-7; 9 bases align to TRBD1. CDR3 sequence: CASSSRPGQGKYEQYF. CDR3 coding DNA: TGTGCCAGCAGCTCACGACCGGGACAGGGTAAATACGAGCAGTACTTC.